This T cell receptor (beta chain) was sequenced during a study of long-term antiretroviral therapy in people with HIV (dated by TCRdb to between 2020 and 2023). Background for the entire study: Collection of the earliest samples took place about a decade ahead of the 2015 WHO recommendation for immediate ART, at a time when ART was typically delayed until CD4 counts fell. A retrospective serial study tested whether ART initiation and durable HIV suppression were associated with changes in peripheral blood TRB repertoire composition and diversity. From 25 to 30 adults with confirmed HIV infection, the cohort provided around 180 cryopreserved PBMC samples, gathered serially across a mean of about six years (range 1-12). Of the roughly 30 participants with HIV, approximately 11 were female. No cross-contamination during QIAcube processing turned up in test extractions that ran a monoclonal T-cell line alongside about 30 polyclonal samples. Beyond this particular receptor, the publication reports: The repertoire was dominated across all time points by expanded TRB clones identified before ART initiation, although this dominance was seen to fluctuate and to decrease in many PLHIV after ART. Because PBMC availability was limited, only the TCR beta chain was sequenced, with no alpha chain pairing. Inferences about post-ART repertoire changes are limited because no data were available on ART adherence, viral resistance or therapy changes. ART initiation was associated with a significant increase in TRB diversity, but diversity stayed significantly below transplant donor controls even after long-term ART. CDR3 length ranges in HIV repertoires were narrower than in controls, and network structure suggested an antigen-experienced repertoire with only a slight naive shift after ART. Samples dated from about 2004 to 2017, and the ART regimens used may be less effective than current ones. Because pre-ART samples had limited cell numbers, unsorted PBMC were profiled rather than sorted CD4+ and CD8+ T cells.

The germline V gene (reference sequence) yields LNHNV for CDR1 and YYDKDF for CDR2. V and J are trimmed by 1 base and 0 bases, and the gene matches miss 3 bases of the junction. Spanning cysteine to phenylalanine, the CDR3 consists of 17 amino acids. Of the read, only the CDR3 DNA is kept; its 51 bases are in frame from base 1. The immunoSEQ hsTCRB v3.0 assay was used at survey level resolution for TRB variable region sequencing. A depth of roughly 40,000-55,000 T-cell genomes per sample was targeted for TRB sequencing. Pooled TRB libraries were sequenced on an Illumina MiSeq with a v3 150-cycle kit. The published analysis was carried out like this. Analysis of repertoires was carried out in R inside a reproducible Nextflow workflow spanning QC, data transformation and analysis. Custom analyses were implemented in LymphoSeq2, an R package for AIRR-Seq data exploration. Several samples that yielded fewer than 5000 total TRB sequences were excluded, so that approximately 170 HIV repertoires were analyzed. Of the 188 retained HIV repertoires, some 60 were collected before and approximately 130 after ART initiation. Repertoires were downsampled to 5000 TRB nucleotide sequences, and summary statistics were averaged over 100 downsampling iterations. The analysis kept only TRB sequences whose CDR3 regions were at least seven amino acids long. Diversity was assessed using a clonality score derived from Shannon entropy and using the Gini coefficient. In the repertoire networks, any two of the top 5000 CDR3 amino acid sequences were linked whenever the two sequences differed by an edit distance of one. For TRB CDR3 amino acid sequences, GLIPH2 was used to predict antigen specificity groups and MHC restriction. CDR3 amino acid sequences were matched against VDJdb and McPAS-TCR to flag known CMV, EBV, HIV or tissue antigen associations. Pre-ART, post-ART and control groups were compared with Wilcoxon signed-rank tests and Holm-Bonferroni correction. TCRdb provides this immuneACCESS table in a form limited to in-frame rearrangements. Some clones are lacking; in checked studies, under half of them reflect an unresolved V gene, and why the rest are absent is not known. The V and J calls and clone size come from that table; D and trimming were worked out from the DNA. This sample is represented by some 27,000 clones; more than 75% of them were singletons. The ten largest clones take up 8% to 9% of the sample.

Participants were included only if at least one PBMC sample before ART initiation and at least two post-ART samples were available. Every participant with HIV received treatment in the United States of America. Before DNA extraction, cryopreserved samples of roughly 0.85-10 million PBMC were thawed and washed. At the time of the earliest PBMC sample, participants with HIV were aged between roughly 23 and 60 years. PBMC samples from each participant spanned 1-4 timepoints before ART initiation and 2-8 timepoints after ART initiation, with a median of 7 samples. Serial HIV viral load, CD4+ T-cell count, ART history and demographic data were obtained for every participant. Using a Qiagen kit on a QIAcube, genomic DNA was extracted from unsorted PBMC, with samples processed in batches of 12. Points on this clone: The antigen it recognizes is unknown. It has no much larger one-base neighbor in the sample; base qualities were not kept.

The material sequenced was unsorted PBMCs, taken 4.8 to 5 years after starting antiretroviral therapy. The sequence was obtained from a man aged 35 to 55 with HIV. The receptor chain draws on TRBV15 and TRBJ2-4; TRBD2 matches 10 bases in the middle. The DNA is as follows: TGTGCCACCAGCAGAGCAGCTAGCGGGAGAGCCAAAAACATTCAGTACTTC. Translated, it reads CATSRAASGRAKNIQYF.